This TCR beta chain was sequenced during a study of T-cell memory formation after mild COVID-19. Overall study context: The study found TCR clusters largely donor specific. The study's findings and limits: Clones shrinking from day 15 to 85 showed even CD4/CD8 mixes; later expanders tilted CD4+.

As for this clonotype: Its target is unknown.

TCRdb re-analysed the 5' RACE reads in MiXCR, keeping a single row per CDR3 protein. The data contain 50,000 to 75,000 distinct CDR3 sequences, 9.3% of them singletons. The origin of this receptor is a man aged 18-30 years who had mild COVID-19 (a few samples of this study predate the infection). Cell type and time point are not known. The sequencing input was PBMCs or a T cell subset sorted from them (not recorded which).

CDR3 loop: CASSLRQGVVEQYF. The CDR3 DNA reads TGTGCCAGCAGTTTAAGGCAGGGGGTAGTCGAGCAGTACTTC. The rearrangement uses TRBV12-3 or TRBV12-4 and TRBJ2-7; 7 nucleotides align to TRBD1. This CDR3 is 14 amino acids long. After removal of 2 bases from V and 6 bases from J, the junction contained 7 bases not matched to a gene.